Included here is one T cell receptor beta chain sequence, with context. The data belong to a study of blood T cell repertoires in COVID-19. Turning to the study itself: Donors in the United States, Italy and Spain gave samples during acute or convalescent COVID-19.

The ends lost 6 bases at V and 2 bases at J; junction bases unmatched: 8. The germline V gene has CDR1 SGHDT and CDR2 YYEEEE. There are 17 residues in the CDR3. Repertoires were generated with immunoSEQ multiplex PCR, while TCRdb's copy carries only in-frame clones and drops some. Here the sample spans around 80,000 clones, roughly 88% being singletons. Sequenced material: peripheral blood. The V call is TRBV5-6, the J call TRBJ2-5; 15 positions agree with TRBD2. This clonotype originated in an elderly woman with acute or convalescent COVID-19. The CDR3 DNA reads TGTGCCAGCACCCCCGGACTAGCGGGGGGGTTACAAGAGACCCAGTACTTC. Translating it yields CASTPGLAGGLQETQYF.